This T cell receptor (beta chain) came from a study of T cell changes during pregnancy in multiple sclerosis. The CDR3 spans 14 residues. Germline values: CDR1 SGHRS, CDR2 YFSETQ. V was clipped by 1 base and J by 3 bases, with 10 bases between them. Clones were read by immunoSEQ multiplex PCR, and TCRdb kept only the in-frame ones, dropping some. The sample lists 60,000 to 70,000 clones; about nine tenths were seen once. The sequencing used peripheral blood, collected after pregnancy. This sequence was found in a female donor in good health, enrolled as a control in a pregnancy study. The rearrangement links TRBV5-1 to TRBJ1-1; unclear D gene. The chain's CDR3 is CASSLRPEDTEAFF. CDR3 DNA sequence: TGCGCCAGCAGCTTGAGACCCGAGGACACTGAAGCTTTCTTT.